One sample yielded the 16 T cell receptor beta chains listed below, sequenced in a study of blood T cells in healthy people across ages. The use of a sample-barcoded 5' primer and a J-beta primer mix characterized a second PCR of roughly 7 to 11 cycles. One entry per CDR3 protein, called by TCRdb with MiXCR from the 5' RACE reads. The sample records around 750,000 distinct CDR3 sequences, roughly 50% being singletons. Sequenced: blood. The receptor source for this set is an elderly man in good health.

The gene calls are TRBV18 and TRBJ1-2; 8 bases match TRBD1. The CDR3 length is 14 residues. Trimming removed 3 bases from V and 3 bases from J; junction bases left unmatched: 3. Looked up from germline, CDR1 is KGHSH and CDR2 is LQKENI. The DNA for the CDR3 is TGTGCCAGCTCACCGGGCAGGGGGCACTATGGCTACACCTTC. It codes for CASSPGRGHYGYTF.

This clonotype showed up just a few times. This rearrangement joins TRBV20-1 to TRBJ2-7; D not certain. The end of the DNA is better explained by TRBJ2-5, so the J call may be wrong. CDR1 DFQATT and CDR2 SNEGSKA come from the germline V gene (reference sequence). The CDR3 runs 14 residues. The chain's CDR3 is CSAREPRSQVTQYF. Written as DNA, the CDR3 is TGCAGTGCTAGAGAACCTAGATCTCAGGTGACCCAGTACTTC.

This clonotype has a single count. V gene TRBV20-1 combines with J gene TRBJ2-7; D perhaps matches TRBD1 (6 bases). From germline, CDR1 is DFQATT and CDR2 SNEGSKA (reference sequence). CDR3 size: 14 residues. V was trimmed by 2 bases and J by 2 bases, leaving 13 bases between them. Written as DNA, the CDR3 is TGCAGTGCTAGACCACAGGGTACACCCTACGAGCAGTACTTC. This gives the protein CSARPQGTPYEQYF.

This clonotype was seen a few times. The gene calls are TRBV12-3 or TRBV12-4 and TRBJ2-7, with 7 bases aligning to TRBD1. J lost 4 bases, V lost 5 bases, and 5 bases had no gene match. This CDR3 has 13 amino acids. The CDR3 is CASSVGRGYEQYF. The CDR3 DNA is TGTGCCAGCAGTGTCGGCAGGGGGTACGAGCAGTACTTC.

The chain joins TRBV20-1 to TRBJ2-7; 7 bases fit TRBD1. Unmatched junction bases numbered 2, after V lost 0 bases and J lost 3 bases. CDR3 size: 13 residues. Germline V gene lookup returns CDR1 DFQATT and CDR2 SNEGSKA (reference sequence). The CDR3 DNA follows: TGCAGTGCTAGAGAACAGGGGAACTACGAGCAGTACTTC. Amino acid sequence: CSAREQGNYEQYF.

This clonotype was picked up a small number of times. The chain couples TRBV29-1 to TRBJ2-1, with TRBD2 matching 13 bases. Germline CDR1 is SQVTM and CDR2 is ANQGSEA. The CDR3 is 16 amino acids. The J segment lost 9 bases and the V segment lost 2 bases, leaving 10 bases of the junction unmatched. The DNA for the CDR3 is TGCAGCGTTGAACTCAGGACTAGCGGGAGATTCGGTGAGCAGTTCTTC. It specifies CSVELRTSGRFGEQFF.

V gene TRBV12-3 or TRBV12-4 combines with J gene TRBJ2-7, with 9 positions matching TRBD2. CDR3 size: 16 residues. J gave up 7 bases and V 6 bases, and 16 bases lay outside the gene matches. CDR3 sequence (DNA): TGTGCCAGCAGCAGACTAGCGGAGGCGGGGAGCAATGAGCAGTACTTC. Protein: CASSRLAEAGSNEQYF.

The gene calls are TRBV4-1 and TRBJ2-1; D is perhaps TRBD1 or TRBD2 (5 bases each). Germline CDR1 reads MGHRA; CDR2 reads YSYEKL. The length of the CDR3 is 18 residues. V was clipped by 0 bases and J by 9 bases, with 24 bases between them. The CDR3 DNA is TGCGCCAGCAGCCAAGATCTTGGCAGGGCGGACTCCCCAGGTGAGCAGTTCTTC. This gives the protein CASSQDLGRADSPGEQFF.

The chain carries TRBV27 and TRBJ1-2; the D gene is possibly TRBD1 (5 bases). This CDR3 has 15 amino acids. The germline V gene encodes CDR1 MNHEY and CDR2 SMNVEV (reference sequence). With 3 bases removed from V and 6 bases from J, the gap between germline ends came to 17 bases. CDR3 bases: TGTGCCAGCAGTTTTGGGTTGGGCAGAGGGGATGGCTACACCTTC. Translation: CASSFGLGRGDGYTF.

The rearrangement uses TRBV28 and TRBJ2-7; D possibly corresponds to TRBD1 (5 bases). Germline V gene lookup returns CDR1 MDHEN and CDR2 SYDVKM. Trimming took 5 bases from V and 4 from J, leaving 21 bases between them. This CDR3 contains 16 residues. The CDR3 spells CASSIPTDFRIYEQYF. In DNA, the CDR3 is TGTGCCAGCAGTATCCCGACAGACTTTCGGATTTACGAGCAGTACTTC.

This clonotype appeared once. The V and J genes are TRBV7-2 and TRBJ2-4; D possibly corresponds to TRBD2 (7 bases). V was clipped by 4 bases and J by 3 bases, with 19 bases between them. This CDR3 has 17 amino acids. Germline CDR1 SGHTA, CDR2 FQGNSA. CDR3 in amino acids: CASSSGGGSMGKNIQYF. For the CDR3, the DNA is TGTGCCAGCAGCTCGGGGGGCGGGAGTATGGGCAAAAACATTCAGTACTTC.

This clonotype was detected a few times. This chain uses TRBV9 with TRBJ2-1; D not resolved. This CDR3 is built from 14 residues. V was pared by 0 bases and J by 1 base, with 5 bases between. Germline CDR1 SGDLS, CDR2 YYNGEE. The CDR3 region has the DNA TGTGCCAGCAGCGTAGGAAGGTCCTACAATGAGCAGTTCTTC. It translates to CASSVGRSYNEQFF.

CDR3 protein: CASMRGSGKGEFF. CDR3 DNA sequence: TGTGCCAGCATGCGGGGTAGCGGGAAGGGCGAGTTCTTC. This chain connects TRBV2 to TRBJ2-1, with TRBD2 matching 8 bases. The V gene end was trimmed by 7 bases and the J gene end by 14 bases; junction bases not matched to a gene: 13. The CDR3 consists of 13 residues. Germline values: CDR1 SNHLY, CDR2 FYNNEI.

In its sample, this clonotype was seen many times. This chain uses TRBV14 with TRBJ1-2; D perhaps matches TRBD1 (6 bases). Trimming removed 3 bases from V and 4 bases from J, with 9 bases in between. Looked up from germline, CDR1 is SGHDN and CDR2 is FVKESK. CDR3 length: 13 amino acids. The DNA for the CDR3 is TGTGCCAGCAGCCAGCTGACAGGCTATGGCTACACCTTC. It codes for CASSQLTGYGYTF. The whole variable domain, filled in from reference TRBV14 and TRBJ1-2, reads EAGVTQFPSHSVIEKGQTVTLRCDPISGHDNLYWYRRVMGKEIKFLLHFVKESKQDESGMPNNRFLAERTGGTYSTLKVQPAELEDSGVYFCASSQLTGYGYTFGSGTRLTVV.

V usage is TRBV5-1 and J usage is TRBJ2-1, with 12 bases identical to TRBD2. This CDR3 has 17 residues. CDR1 SGHRS and CDR2 YFSETQ come from the germline V gene. Trimming took 1 base from V and 7 from J; bases not matched to a gene: 9. The CDR3 DNA is TGCGCCAGCAGCTTGTCTCCTAGCGGGAGGGCCAGAAATGAGCAGTTCTTC. As protein: CASSLSPSGRARNEQFF. Using reference TRBV5-1 and TRBJ2-1 for the parts outside the CDR3, the full variable domain is KAGVTQTPRYLIKTRGQQVTLSCSPISGHRSVSWYQQTPGQGLQFLFEYFSETQRNKGNFPGRFSGRQFSNSRSEMNVSTLELGDSALYLCASSLSPSGRARNEQFFGPGTRLTVL.

The V call is TRBV20-1, the J call TRBJ2-7; 9 bases agree with TRBD2. Germline CDR1 reads DFQATT; CDR2 reads SNEGSKA (reference sequence). Germline trimming cut 3 bases from V and 6 bases from J; bases unmatched to any gene: 9. The CDR3 is 14 amino acids. CDR3 sequence reads: CSARTALTSGEQYF. The CDR3 DNA sequence: TGCAGTGCTAGGACCGCTTTGACTAGCGGCGAGCAGTACTTC.